A single T cell receptor beta chain is shown here with its context. No antigen is known for it. Unique molecular identifiers were built into the TCRbeta library. Using its own MiXCR run on the PCR reads, TCRdb lists one record per CDR3 protein. The sample contains around 600,000 distinct CDR3 sequences, under 30% of which appear only once. The data are from a study of T-cell reconstitution after alpha-beta-depleted transplantation in children. Broader study findings: As was reported, about two months after transplant, alpha-beta T cells came from several hundred expanded graft clones.

The sample consisted of PBMCs, mostly from graft donor cells, taken 360 days after TCRalphabeta/CD19-depleted stem cell transplant. This TCR was sampled from a boy less than two years old who had a stem cell transplant for acute myeloid leukemia, so the T cells may come from the graft donor.

The chain's CDR3 is CASSLVGGKEAFF. In DNA form, the CDR3 reads TGCGCCAGCAGCTTGGTCGGGGGAAAAGAAGCTTTCTTT. The chain couples TRBV5-1 to TRBJ1-1, with a tentative D call TRBD1 (5 bases). Looked up from germline, CDR1 is SGHRS and CDR2 is YFSETQ. V was cut by 0 bases and J by 8 bases, with 11 bases left in between. There are 13 residues in the CDR3.